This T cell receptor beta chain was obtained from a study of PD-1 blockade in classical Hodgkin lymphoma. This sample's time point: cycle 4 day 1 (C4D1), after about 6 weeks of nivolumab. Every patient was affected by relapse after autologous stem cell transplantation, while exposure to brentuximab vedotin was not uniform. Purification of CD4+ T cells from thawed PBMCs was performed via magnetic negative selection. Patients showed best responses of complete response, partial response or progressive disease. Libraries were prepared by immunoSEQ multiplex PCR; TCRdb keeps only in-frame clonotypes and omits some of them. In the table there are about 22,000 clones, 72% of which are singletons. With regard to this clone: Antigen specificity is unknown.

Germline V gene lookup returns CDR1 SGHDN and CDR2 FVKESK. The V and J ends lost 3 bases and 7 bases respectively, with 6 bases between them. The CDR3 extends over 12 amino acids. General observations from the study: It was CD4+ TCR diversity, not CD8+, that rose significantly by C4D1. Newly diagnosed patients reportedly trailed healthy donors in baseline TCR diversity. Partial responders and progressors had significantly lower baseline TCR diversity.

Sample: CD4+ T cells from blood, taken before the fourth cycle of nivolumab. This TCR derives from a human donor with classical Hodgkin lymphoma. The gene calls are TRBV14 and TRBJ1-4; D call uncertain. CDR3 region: CASSHTPEKLFF. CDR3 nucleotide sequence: TGTGCCAGCAGCCACACGCCTGAAAAACTGTTTTTT.